A selection of T cell receptor beta chains follows, all from one sample in a study of shared clonotypes between healthy human individuals. Method: immunoSEQ multiplex PCR; TCRdb's copy keeps in-frame clones and lacks some. The profile shows approximately 980,000 clones, more than 75% of them singletons. Input material: memory CD4+ T cells sorted from blood. These receptors originate from a man younger than 35 in good health. The CDR3 runs from the conserved cysteine through the conserved F or W. D genes are given only for firm matches. Size is stated for part of the rows, as once, few or many counts, or as a class when the clone is expanded.

d_call: -
clone_size: -
j_call: TRBJ1-1
v_call: TRBV9
cdr3_nt: TGTGCCAGCAGCGTTGGATCTACAGGGAAGACTGAAGCTTTCTTT
cdr3_aa: CASSVGSTGKTEAFF

d_call: TRBD1
clone_size: -
j_call: TRBJ1-1
v_call: TRBV5-1
cdr3_nt: TGCGCCAGCACCCCGGACACCGGGACAGGGAGAAACACTGAAGCTTTCTTT
cdr3_aa: CASTPDTGTGRNTEAFF

d_call: TRBD1
clone_size: -
j_call: TRBJ1-2
v_call: TRBV5-4
cdr3_nt: TGTGCCAGCACCCCGTCGACAGGGGGAAGTGGTGGCTACACCTTC
cdr3_aa: CASTPSTGGSGGYTF

d_call: TRBD1
clone_size: -
j_call: TRBJ2-2
v_call: TRBV28
cdr3_nt: TGTGCCAGCAGCCCCGGACAGGGCACCGGGGAGCTGTTTTTT
cdr3_aa: CASSPGQGTGELFF

d_call: TRBD1
clone_size: -
j_call: TRBJ2-7
v_call: TRBV30
cdr3_nt: TGTGCCTGGGGAATGGGGCAGGGGGTCTACGAGCAGTACTTC
cdr3_aa: CAWGMGQGVYEQYF

d_call: -
clone_size: -
j_call: TRBJ1-5
v_call: TRBV7-8
cdr3_nt: TGTGCCAGCAGCTCCTCAGGGCCAAATAGCAATCAGCCCCAGCATTTT
cdr3_aa: CASSSSGPNSNQPQHF

d_call: -
clone_size: -
j_call: TRBJ2-1
v_call: TRBV6-1
cdr3_nt: TGTGCCAGCAGTGTAAACCCAGGGGGGGATGAGCAGTTCTTC
cdr3_aa: CASSVNPGGDEQFF

d_call: -
clone_size: -
j_call: TRBJ2-5
v_call: TRBV2
cdr3_nt: TGTGCCAGCAGCCCCGGCAGGGGCCAAGAGACCCAGTACTTC
cdr3_aa: CASSPGRGQETQYF

d_call: -
clone_size: -
j_call: TRBJ2-3
v_call: TRBV7-2
cdr3_nt: TGTGCCAGCAGCTTAGCCGTGGGGGGGCACTCAGATACGCAGTATTTT
cdr3_aa: CASSLAVGGHSDTQYF

d_call: -
clone_size: -
j_call: TRBJ1-5
v_call: TRBV9
cdr3_nt: TGTGCCAGCAGCGGGCCCGGTAGCAATCAGCCCCAGCATTTT
cdr3_aa: CASSGPGSNQPQHF

d_call: TRBD1
clone_size: few
j_call: TRBJ2-7
v_call: TRBV9
cdr3_nt: TGTGCCAGCAGCGTGGGCGGGACAGGGACCCACGAGCAGTACTTC
cdr3_aa: CASSVGGTGTHEQYF

d_call: -
clone_size: -
j_call: TRBJ1-1
v_call: TRBV5-1
cdr3_nt: TGCGCCAGCAGCCGTTCCACAGCCGGGGCTGAAGCTTTCTTT
cdr3_aa: CASSRSTAGAEAFF

d_call: -
clone_size: -
j_call: TRBJ1-5
v_call: TRBV11-2
cdr3_nt: TGTGCCAGCAGCTTAGATTCCCAGGGTCAGCCCCAGCATTTT
cdr3_aa: CASSLDSQGQPQHF

d_call: -
clone_size: -
j_call: TRBJ1-1
v_call: TRBV7-2
cdr3_nt: TGTGCCAGCAGCAAAGCTCGGGGGAGGAACACTGAAGCTTTCTTT
cdr3_aa: CASSKARGRNTEAFF

d_call: -
clone_size: -
j_call: TRBJ1-1
v_call: TRBV5-1
cdr3_nt: TGCGCCAGCAGCTCAAATGGGGGACCGAACACTGAAGCTTTCTTT
cdr3_aa: CASSSNGGPNTEAFF

d_call: TRBD2
clone_size: -
j_call: TRBJ2-7
v_call: TRBV5-1
cdr3_nt: TGCGCCAGCAGCTTGGGAGGGACTAGCGGAGGGACCTACGAGCAGTACTTC
cdr3_aa: CASSLGGTSGGTYEQYF

d_call: -
clone_size: many
j_call: TRBJ2-5
v_call: TRBV9
cdr3_nt: TGTGCCAGCAGCCCGCAAAACCAAGAGACCCAGTACTTC
cdr3_aa: CASSPQNQETQYF

d_call: -
clone_size: -
j_call: TRBJ2-2
v_call: TRBV11-3
cdr3_nt: TGTGCCAGCAGCCTTAGTAGGGGGACCGCGAACACCGGGGAGCTGTTTTTT
cdr3_aa: CASSLSRGTANTGELFF

d_call: -
clone_size: once
j_call: TRBJ2-7
v_call: TRBV7-2
cdr3_nt: TGTGCCAGCAGCTTCAGGGGTGGCGAGCAGTACTTC
cdr3_aa: CASSFRGGEQYF

d_call: -
clone_size: few
j_call: TRBJ1-2
v_call: TRBV18
cdr3_nt: TGTGCCAGCTCTCCGGCAGGGAACAACTATGGCTACACCTTC
cdr3_aa: CASSPAGNNYGYTF

d_call: -
clone_size: once
j_call: TRBJ2-3
v_call: TRBV4-1
cdr3_nt: TGCGCCAGCAGCCAAGGAACTAGAACAATCACAGATACGCAGTATTTT
cdr3_aa: CASSQGTRTITDTQYF

d_call: -
clone_size: -
j_call: TRBJ2-1
v_call: TRBV6-1
cdr3_nt: TGTGCCAGCAACGGGGGAAGGACCTACAATGAGCAGTTCTTC
cdr3_aa: CASNGGRTYNEQFF

d_call: -
clone_size: -
j_call: TRBJ2-5
v_call: TRBV1
cdr3_nt: TGCACCAGCAGCCAAGCTAAGTTGATTGGAGAGACCCAGTACTTC
cdr3_aa: CTSSQAKLIGETQYF

d_call: -
clone_size: once
j_call: TRBJ2-3
v_call: TRBV7-9
cdr3_nt: TGTGCCAGCAGCTTACGTGGGCACCCGACCCCATCCCTTGTGGATACGCAGTATTTT
cdr3_aa: CASSLRGHPTPSLVDTQYF

d_call: -
clone_size: -
j_call: TRBJ1-3
v_call: TRBV30
cdr3_nt: TGTGCCTGGAGTCGAGACAGAACCCCCTTATCCGGAAACACCATATATTTT
cdr3_aa: CAWSRDRTPLSGNTIYF

d_call: TRBD1
clone_size: few
j_call: TRBJ1-1
v_call: TRBV7-3
cdr3_nt: TGTGCCAGCAGCTCTAGGACAGGGACTGAAGCTTTCTTT
cdr3_aa: CASSSRTGTEAFF

d_call: -
clone_size: -
j_call: TRBJ2-7
v_call: TRBV6-6
cdr3_nt: TGTGCCAGCAGTTATGGTCAGGCAAGCTCCTACGAGCAGTACTTC
cdr3_aa: CASSYGQASSYEQYF

d_call: -
clone_size: -
j_call: TRBJ2-5
v_call: TRBV6-5
cdr3_nt: TGTGCCAGCAGTTACGGGCTAGCAGGGGTCCAAGAGACCCAGTACTTC
cdr3_aa: CASSYGLAGVQETQYF

d_call: TRBD2
clone_size: -
j_call: TRBJ2-7
v_call: TRBV2
cdr3_nt: TGTGCCAGCAGTAGCGGGGGGCACTCCTACGAGCAGTACTTC
cdr3_aa: CASSSGGHSYEQYF

d_call: -
clone_size: once
j_call: TRBJ1-3
v_call: TRBV9
cdr3_nt: TGTGCCAGCAGCCAAAATTCCGTTCAGGGATCTGGAAACACCATATATTTT
cdr3_aa: CASSQNSVQGSGNTIYF

d_call: -
clone_size: -
j_call: TRBJ2-7
v_call: TRBV5-4
cdr3_nt: TGTGCCAGCGGCCCCGAGGGGGGGCGATACGAGCAGTACTTC
cdr3_aa: CASGPEGGRYEQYF

d_call: -
clone_size: -
j_call: TRBJ2-5
v_call: TRBV20-1
cdr3_nt: TGCAGTGCTAGAGACGGAGAGACCCAGTACTTC
cdr3_aa: CSARDGETQYF

d_call: TRBD1
clone_size: -
j_call: TRBJ1-5
v_call: TRBV5-5
cdr3_nt: TGTGCCAGCAGCTTGGCGGGGACAGGGGCAAACAATCAGCCCCAGCATTTT
cdr3_aa: CASSLAGTGANNQPQHF

d_call: -
clone_size: many
j_call: TRBJ2-1
v_call: TRBV7-2
cdr3_nt: TGTGCCAGCAGCCGATGGGTTGGGGAGCAGTTCTTC
cdr3_aa: CASSRWVGEQFF

d_call: -
clone_size: -
j_call: TRBJ2-1
v_call: TRBV19
cdr3_nt: TGTGCCAGTAAGGACCTCTACAATGAGCAGTTCTTC
cdr3_aa: CASKDLYNEQFF

d_call: -
clone_size: -
j_call: TRBJ2-3
v_call: TRBV19
cdr3_nt: TGTGCCAGTGGTTTCCATCACCGCACAGATACGCAGTATTTT
cdr3_aa: CASGFHHRTDTQYF

d_call: -
clone_size: -
j_call: TRBJ2-5
v_call: TRBV2
cdr3_nt: TGTGCCAGCAGTGAAGCGGGGGCAGGGAGATCGGGAGAGACCCAGTACTTC
cdr3_aa: CASSEAGAGRSGETQYF

d_call: TRBD1
clone_size: -
j_call: TRBJ1-5
v_call: TRBV7-8
cdr3_nt: TGTGCCAGCAGCGGAGACAGGGCTCAGCCCCAGCATTTT
cdr3_aa: CASSGDRAQPQHF

d_call: -
clone_size: -
j_call: TRBJ1-2
v_call: TRBV30
cdr3_nt: TGTGCCTGGAGTGTGGGGGGGCCCTATGGCTACACCTTC
cdr3_aa: CAWSVGGPYGYTF

d_call: -
clone_size: -
j_call: TRBJ1-1
v_call: TRBV28
cdr3_nt: TGTGCCAGCAGTTTAGGGGGCATCAACACTGAAGCTTTCTTT
cdr3_aa: CASSLGGINTEAFF

d_call: -
clone_size: -
j_call: TRBJ2-7
v_call: TRBV5-1
cdr3_nt: TGCGCCAGCAGCTTGGACGGGGCCACCTACGAGCAGTACTTC
cdr3_aa: CASSLDGATYEQYF

d_call: -
clone_size: -
j_call: TRBJ1-1
v_call: TRBV6-5
cdr3_nt: TGTGCCAGCACCATCTTTTGGGGCATGAACACTGAAGCTTTCTTT
cdr3_aa: CASTIFWGMNTEAFF

d_call: -
clone_size: -
j_call: TRBJ1-5
v_call: TRBV7-2
cdr3_nt: TGTGCCAGCAGCTCGGACGGTATCCGCAATCAGCCCCAGCATTTT
cdr3_aa: CASSSDGIRNQPQHF

d_call: -
clone_size: -
j_call: TRBJ1-6
v_call: TRBV7-9
cdr3_nt: TGTGCCAGCAGCCCGCAGGGATTATCCTCACCCCTCCACTTT
cdr3_aa: CASSPQGLSSPLHF

d_call: TRBD1
clone_size: -
j_call: TRBJ1-6
v_call: TRBV28
cdr3_nt: TGTGCCAGCCAAGTACCGGGACAGGGGCATTCACCCCTCCACTTT
cdr3_aa: CASQVPGQGHSPLHF

d_call: TRBD2
clone_size: -
j_call: TRBJ2-2
v_call: TRBV5-1
cdr3_nt: TGCGCCAGCAGCTTGGCCGTAAGGGGAGGGACCGGGGAGCTGTTTTTT
cdr3_aa: CASSLAVRGGTGELFF

d_call: -
clone_size: -
j_call: TRBJ2-7
v_call: TRBV5-6
cdr3_nt: TGTGCCAGCAGCTTGGGCGAGGGACTGGGCGAGCAGTACTTC
cdr3_aa: CASSLGEGLGEQYF

d_call: -
clone_size: few
j_call: TRBJ1-5
v_call: TRBV6-6
cdr3_nt: TGTGCCAGCAGGCCCCAAGGTCGCAATCAGCCCCAGCATTTT
cdr3_aa: CASRPQGRNQPQHF

d_call: -
clone_size: -
j_call: TRBJ1-1
v_call: TRBV6-6
cdr3_nt: TGTGCCAGCAGTTATCGAGGGGTCATGAACACTGAAGCTTTCTTT
cdr3_aa: CASSYRGVMNTEAFF

d_call: -
clone_size: -
j_call: TRBJ1-1
v_call: TRBV7-3
cdr3_nt: TGTGCCAGCAGCTTAAAATCGTGGGTGAACACTGAAGCTTTCTTT
cdr3_aa: CASSLKSWVNTEAFF

d_call: TRBD1
clone_size: -
j_call: TRBJ2-3
v_call: TRBV5-1
cdr3_nt: TGCGCCAGCAGCTCGGGACAGGGAGGAAATACGCAGTATTTT
cdr3_aa: CASSSGQGGNTQYF

d_call: -
clone_size: once
j_call: TRBJ1-2
v_call: TRBV4-1
cdr3_nt: TGCGCCAGCAGCCAAGTACCAAGCTATGGCTACACCTTC
cdr3_aa: CASSQVPSYGYTF